This is a list of T cell receptor beta chains from one sample in a study of blood T cell repertoires in COVID-19. Profiled with immunoSEQ multiplex PCR; TCRdb holds only in-frame clones, not every one. The sample has just over 250,000 clones, about 87% seen once. Sequenced: peripheral blood. These receptors were taken from a man aged 60 to 75 who had recovered from COVID-19. Each CDR3 is given with its conserved first and last residue. Each record gives: V gene, clone size, J gene, CDR3 length, D gene, CDR3 protein, CDR3 DNA. A D gene is named only where the DNA matches it firmly. Expanded clones are given a class, and other clones once, few, many or no size at all.

>TRBV13|once|TRBJ2-6|15|-
CASSLGGPGANVLTF
TGTGCCAGCAGCTTAGGGGGGCCCGGGGCCAACGTCCTGACTTTC
>TRBV2|-|TRBJ2-7|12|TRBD1
CASWTGPYEQYF
TGTGCCAGCTGGACAGGGCCATACGAGCAGTACTTC
>TRBV12-3/TRBV12-4|-|TRBJ2-5|13|-
CASRVRGEETQYF
TGTGCCAGCAGGGTCAGGGGGGAAGAGACCCAGTACTTC
>TRBV5-1|-|TRBJ2-1|15|TRBD1
CASSLSGTGYNEQFF
TGCGCCAGCAGCTTGAGCGGGACAGGGTACAATGAGCAGTTCTTC
>TRBV2|-|TRBJ1-2|13|-
CASKPNLIYGYTF
TGTGCCAGCAAGCCCAACCTCATCTATGGCTACACCTTC
>TRBV4-1|-|TRBJ2-7|15|TRBD2
CASSRGLAGVYEQYF
TGCGCCAGCAGCCGGGGACTAGCGGGGGTCTACGAGCAGTACTTC
>TRBV6-5|few|TRBJ1-6|13|-
CASTVDYNSPLHF
TGTGCCAGCACGGTAGACTATAATTCACCCCTCCACTTT
>TRBV7-2|-|TRBJ1-5|18|-
CASSLQANTLYSNQPQHF
TGTGCCAGCAGCCTACAGGCCAACACCCTATATAGCAATCAGCCCCAGCATTTT
>TRBV11-2|-|TRBJ2-1|14|TRBD1
CASSFYRGSDEQFF
TGTGCCAGCAGCTTTTACAGGGGTAGCGATGAGCAGTTCTTC
>TRBV10-3|-|TRBJ2-5|14|TRBD2
CATLAGGPPETQYF
TGTGCCACCTTAGCGGGGGGGCCACCAGAGACCCAGTACTTC
>TRBV2|-|TRBJ1-2|14|TRBD1
CASRAGDRAYGYTF
TGTGCCAGCAGAGCAGGGGACAGGGCCTATGGCTACACCTTC